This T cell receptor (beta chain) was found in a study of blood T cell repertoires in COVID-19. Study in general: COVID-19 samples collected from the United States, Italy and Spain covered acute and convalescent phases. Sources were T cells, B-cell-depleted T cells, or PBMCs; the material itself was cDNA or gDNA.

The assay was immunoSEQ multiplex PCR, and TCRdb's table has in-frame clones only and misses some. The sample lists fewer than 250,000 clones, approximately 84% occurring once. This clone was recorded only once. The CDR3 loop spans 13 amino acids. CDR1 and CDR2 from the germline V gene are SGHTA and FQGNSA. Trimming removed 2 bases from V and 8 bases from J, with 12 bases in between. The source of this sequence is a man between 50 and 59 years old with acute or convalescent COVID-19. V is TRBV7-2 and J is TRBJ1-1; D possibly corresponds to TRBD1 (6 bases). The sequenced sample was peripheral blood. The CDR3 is CASSLLSQGEAFF. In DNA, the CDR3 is TGTGCCAGCAGCTTACTATCACAGGGAGAAGCTTTCTTT.